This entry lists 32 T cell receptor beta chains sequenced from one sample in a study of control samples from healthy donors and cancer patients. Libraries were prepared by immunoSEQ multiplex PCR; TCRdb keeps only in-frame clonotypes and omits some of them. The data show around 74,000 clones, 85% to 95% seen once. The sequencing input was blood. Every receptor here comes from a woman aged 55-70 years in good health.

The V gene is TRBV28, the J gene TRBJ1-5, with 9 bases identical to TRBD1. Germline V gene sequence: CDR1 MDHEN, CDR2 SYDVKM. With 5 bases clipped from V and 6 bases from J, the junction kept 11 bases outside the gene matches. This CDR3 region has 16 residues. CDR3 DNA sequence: TGTGCCAGCAGTCCCCCCGGGACAGGGTACGGTCAGCCCCAGCATTTT. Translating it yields CASSPPGTGYGQPQHF. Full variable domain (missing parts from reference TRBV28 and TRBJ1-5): DVKVTQSSRYLVKRTGEKVFLECVQDMDHENMFWYRQDPGLGLRLIYFSYDVKMKEKGDIPEGYSVSREKKERFSLILESASTNQTSMYLCASSPPGTGYGQPQHFGDGTRLSIL.

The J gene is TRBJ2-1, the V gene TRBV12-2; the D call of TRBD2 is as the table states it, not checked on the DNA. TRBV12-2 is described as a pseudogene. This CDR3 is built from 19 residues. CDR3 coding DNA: TGTGCAAGTCGCGACACGAGGATGGACTTGGACTACCACCCCAATGAGCAGTTCTTC. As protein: CASRDTRMDLDYHPNEQFF.

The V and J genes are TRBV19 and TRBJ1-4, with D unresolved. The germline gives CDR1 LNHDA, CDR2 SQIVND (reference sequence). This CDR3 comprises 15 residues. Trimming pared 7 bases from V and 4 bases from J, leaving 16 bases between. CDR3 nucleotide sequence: TGTGCCAGTACCCAACTTGGTGTAGGTAATGAAAAACTGTTTTTT. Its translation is CASTQLGVGNEKLFF. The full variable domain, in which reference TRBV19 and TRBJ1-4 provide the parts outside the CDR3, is DGGITQSPKYLFRKEGQNVTLSCEQNLNHDAMYWYRQDPGQGLRLIYYSQIVNDFQKGDIAEGYSVSREKKESFPLTVTSAQKNPTAFYLCASTQLGVGNEKLFFGSGTQLSVL.

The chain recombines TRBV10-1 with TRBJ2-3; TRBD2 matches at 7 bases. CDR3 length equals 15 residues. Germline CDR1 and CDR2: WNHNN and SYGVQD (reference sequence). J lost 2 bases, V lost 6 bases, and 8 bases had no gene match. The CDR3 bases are TGCGCCAGCAGCTTCGAGGCGGGAGACACAGATACGCAGTATTTT. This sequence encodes CASSFEAGDTDTQYF.

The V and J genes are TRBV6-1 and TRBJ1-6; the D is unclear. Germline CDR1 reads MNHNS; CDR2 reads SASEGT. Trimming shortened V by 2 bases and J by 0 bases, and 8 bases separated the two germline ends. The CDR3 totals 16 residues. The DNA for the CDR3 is TGTGCCAGCAGTGAACGTTCAAGCTCCTATAATTCACCCCTCCACTTT. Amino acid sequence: CASSERSSSYNSPLHF.

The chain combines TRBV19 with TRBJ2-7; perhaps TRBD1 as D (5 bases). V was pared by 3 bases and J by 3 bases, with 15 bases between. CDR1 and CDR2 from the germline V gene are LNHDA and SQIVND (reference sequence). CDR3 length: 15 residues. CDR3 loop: CASSMAIGQGYEQYF. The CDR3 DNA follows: TGTGCCAGTAGTATGGCTATCGGGCAGGGCTACGAGCAGTACTTC. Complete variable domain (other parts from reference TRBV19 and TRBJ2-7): DGGITQSPKYLFRKEGQNVTLSCEQNLNHDAMYWYRQDPGQGLRLIYYSQIVNDFQKGDIAEGYSVSREKKESFPLTVTSAQKNPTAFYLCASSMAIGQGYEQYFGPGTRLTVT.

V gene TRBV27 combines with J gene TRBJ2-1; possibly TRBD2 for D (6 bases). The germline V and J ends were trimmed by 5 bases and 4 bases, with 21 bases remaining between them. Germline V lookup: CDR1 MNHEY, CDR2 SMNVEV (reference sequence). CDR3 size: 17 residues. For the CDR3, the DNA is TGTGCCAGCAGTCCCCTCGACGGTGGGAGGTGGTACAATGAGCAGTTCTTC. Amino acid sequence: CASSPLDGGRWYNEQFF.

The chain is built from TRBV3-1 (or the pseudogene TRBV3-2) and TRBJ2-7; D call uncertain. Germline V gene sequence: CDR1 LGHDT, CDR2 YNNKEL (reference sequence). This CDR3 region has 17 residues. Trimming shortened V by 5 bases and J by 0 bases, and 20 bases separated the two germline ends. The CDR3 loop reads CASSFSGIRARSYEQYF. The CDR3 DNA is TGTGCCAGCAGCTTCTCTGGGATTCGCGCCCGCTCCTACGAGCAGTACTTC.

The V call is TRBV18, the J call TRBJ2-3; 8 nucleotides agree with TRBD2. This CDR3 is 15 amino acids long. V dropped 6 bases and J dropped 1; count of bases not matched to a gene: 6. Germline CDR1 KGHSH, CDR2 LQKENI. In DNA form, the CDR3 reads TGTGCCAGCTCCCCAGCGGGAGCTGGCACAGATACGCAGTATTTT. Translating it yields CASSPAGAGTDTQYF.

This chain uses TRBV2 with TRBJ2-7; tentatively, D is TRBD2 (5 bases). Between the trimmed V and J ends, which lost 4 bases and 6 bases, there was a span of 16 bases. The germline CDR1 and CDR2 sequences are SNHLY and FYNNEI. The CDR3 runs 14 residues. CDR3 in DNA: TGTGCCAGCAGTGTTAGTGAGGGAACTGGCGAGCAGTACTTC. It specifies CASSVSEGTGEQYF.

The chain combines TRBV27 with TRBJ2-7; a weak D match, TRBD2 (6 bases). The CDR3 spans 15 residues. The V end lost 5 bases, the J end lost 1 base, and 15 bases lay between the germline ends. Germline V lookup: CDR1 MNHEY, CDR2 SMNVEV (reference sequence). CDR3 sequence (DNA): TGTGCCAGCAGTCCCCGGGAGAGGTTGTCCTACGAGCAGTACTTC. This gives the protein CASSPRERLSYEQYF.

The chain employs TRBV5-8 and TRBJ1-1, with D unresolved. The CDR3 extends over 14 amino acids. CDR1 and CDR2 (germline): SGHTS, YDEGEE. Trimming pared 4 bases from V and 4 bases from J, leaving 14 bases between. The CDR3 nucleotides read TGTGCCAGCAGCCTGGAGGGCCATACCACTGAAGCTTTCTTT. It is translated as CASSLEGHTTEAFF.

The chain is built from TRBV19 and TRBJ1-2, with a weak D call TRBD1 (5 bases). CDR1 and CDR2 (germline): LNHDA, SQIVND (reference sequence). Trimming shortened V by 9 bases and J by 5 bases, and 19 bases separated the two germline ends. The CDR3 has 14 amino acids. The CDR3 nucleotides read TGTGCCAGCGGCCAGGGAAAGGAATATTATGGCTACACCTTC. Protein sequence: CASGQGKEYYGYTF.

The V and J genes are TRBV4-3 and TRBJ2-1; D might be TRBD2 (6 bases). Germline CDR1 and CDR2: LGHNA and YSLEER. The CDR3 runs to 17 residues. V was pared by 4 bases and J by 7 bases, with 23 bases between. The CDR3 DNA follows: TGCGCCAGCAGCCCTCAAGGGTATGGGATAGCGGAGAATGAGCAGTTCTTC. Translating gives CASSPQGYGIAENEQFF.

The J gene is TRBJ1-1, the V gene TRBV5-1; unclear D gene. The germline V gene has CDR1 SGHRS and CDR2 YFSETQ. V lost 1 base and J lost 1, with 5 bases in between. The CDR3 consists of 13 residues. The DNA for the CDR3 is TGCGCCAGCAGCTTGTGGGAGAACACTGAAGCTTTCTTT. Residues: CASSLWENTEAFF. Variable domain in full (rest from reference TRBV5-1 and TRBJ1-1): KAGVTQTPRYLIKTRGQQVTLSCSPISGHRSVSWYQQTPGQGLQFLFEYFSETQRNKGNFPGRFSGRQFSNSRSEMNVSTLELGDSALYLCASSLWENTEAFFGQGTRLTVV.

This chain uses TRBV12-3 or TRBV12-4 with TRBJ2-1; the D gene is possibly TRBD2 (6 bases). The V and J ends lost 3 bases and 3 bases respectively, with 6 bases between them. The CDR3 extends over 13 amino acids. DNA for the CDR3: TGTGCCAGCAGTTTGCGGGGCTACAATGAGCAGTTCTTC. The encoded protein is CASSLRGYNEQFF.

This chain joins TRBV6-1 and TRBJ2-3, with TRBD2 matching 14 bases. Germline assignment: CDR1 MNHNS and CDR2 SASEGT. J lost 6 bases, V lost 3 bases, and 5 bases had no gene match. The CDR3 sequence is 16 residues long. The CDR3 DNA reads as TGTGCCAGCAGTGATTCGGGACTAGCGGGAGTTGATACGCAGTATTTT. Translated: CASSDSGLAGVDTQYF.

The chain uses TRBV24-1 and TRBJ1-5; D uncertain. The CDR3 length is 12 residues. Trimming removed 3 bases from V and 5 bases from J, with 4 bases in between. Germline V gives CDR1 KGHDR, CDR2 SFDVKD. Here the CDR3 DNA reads TGTGCCACCAGTGATGTAGATCAGCCCCAGCATTTT. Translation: CATSDVDQPQHF.

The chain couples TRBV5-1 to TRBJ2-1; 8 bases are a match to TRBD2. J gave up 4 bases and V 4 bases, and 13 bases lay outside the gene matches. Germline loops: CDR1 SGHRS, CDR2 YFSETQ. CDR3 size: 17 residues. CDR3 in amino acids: CASSPQPAGGAYNEQFF. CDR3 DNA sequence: TGCGCCAGCAGCCCCCAGCCCGCGGGAGGAGCTTACAATGAGCAGTTCTTC.

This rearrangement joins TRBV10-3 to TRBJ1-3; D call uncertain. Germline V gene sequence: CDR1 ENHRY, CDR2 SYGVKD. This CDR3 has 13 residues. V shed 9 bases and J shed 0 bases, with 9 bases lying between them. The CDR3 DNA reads TGTGCCATGCGCGCAGGCTCTGGAAACACCATATATTTT. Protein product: CAMRAGSGNTIYF.

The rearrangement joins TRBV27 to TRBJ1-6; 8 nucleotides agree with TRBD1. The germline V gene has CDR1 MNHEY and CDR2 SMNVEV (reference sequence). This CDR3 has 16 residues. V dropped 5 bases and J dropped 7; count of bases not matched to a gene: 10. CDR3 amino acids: CASSTRRQGRNSPLHF. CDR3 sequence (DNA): TGTGCCAGCAGTACCCGACGACAGGGGCGAAATTCACCCCTCCACTTT.

CDR3 coding DNA: TGTGCCAGCAGCTCGGACGGGGGGATTTCACCCCTCCACTTT. It specifies CASSSDGGISPLHF. The chain carries TRBV7-9 and TRBJ1-6, with TRBD1 as a possible D gene (5 bases). V was shortened by 4 bases and J by 9 bases, with 13 bases between the two germline ends. Per germline, CDR1 SEHNR and CDR2 FQNEAQ (reference sequence). This CDR3 has 14 amino acids.

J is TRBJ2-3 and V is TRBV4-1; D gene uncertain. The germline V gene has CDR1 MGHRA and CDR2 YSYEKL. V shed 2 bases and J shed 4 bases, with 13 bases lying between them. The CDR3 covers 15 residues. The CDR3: CASSQSPLGSDTQYF. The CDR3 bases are TGCGCCAGCAGCCAAAGCCCCCTCGGGTCAGATACGCAGTATTTT.

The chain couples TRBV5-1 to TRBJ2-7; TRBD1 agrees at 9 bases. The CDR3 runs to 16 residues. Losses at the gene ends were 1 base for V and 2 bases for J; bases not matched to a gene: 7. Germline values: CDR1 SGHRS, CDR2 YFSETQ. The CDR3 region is CASSLSGTGFTYEQYF. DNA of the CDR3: TGCGCCAGCAGCTTGTCGGGGACAGGGTTCACCTACGAGCAGTACTTC.

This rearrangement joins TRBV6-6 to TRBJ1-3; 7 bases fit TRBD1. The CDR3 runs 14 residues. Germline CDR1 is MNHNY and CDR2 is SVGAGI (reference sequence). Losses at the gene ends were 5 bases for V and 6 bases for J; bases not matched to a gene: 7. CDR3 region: CASSTGTEENTIYF. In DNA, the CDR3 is TGTGCCAGCAGTACCGGGACAGAAGAAAACACCATATATTTT.

CDR3 DNA: TGTGCCAGCAGCCAAGCCGGGGGCCTCGGGGAGACCCAGTACTTC. Amino acid sequence: CASSQAGGLGETQYF. The V call is TRBV16, the J call TRBJ2-5; perhaps D is TRBD1 or TRBD2 (6 bases each). Deletions cut 2 bases from V and 5 bases from J, with 15 bases between. This CDR3 has 15 amino acids. Germline V gene data show CDR1 as KGHSY and CDR2 as FQNENV.

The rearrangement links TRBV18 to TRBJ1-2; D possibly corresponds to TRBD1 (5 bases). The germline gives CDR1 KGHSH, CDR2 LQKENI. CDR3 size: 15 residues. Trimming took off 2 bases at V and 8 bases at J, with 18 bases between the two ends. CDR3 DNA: TGTGCCAGCTCACCAGCGACAGCTTCCCCGGGGGGCTACACCTTC. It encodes CASSPATASPGGYTF.

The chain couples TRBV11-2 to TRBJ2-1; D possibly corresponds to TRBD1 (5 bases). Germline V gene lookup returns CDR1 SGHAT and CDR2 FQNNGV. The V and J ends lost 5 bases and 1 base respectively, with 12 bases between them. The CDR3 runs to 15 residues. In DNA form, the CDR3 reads TGTGCCAGCAGCCCCCAGGGCAGGTCCTACAATGAGCAGTTCTTC. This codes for CASSPQGRSYNEQFF.

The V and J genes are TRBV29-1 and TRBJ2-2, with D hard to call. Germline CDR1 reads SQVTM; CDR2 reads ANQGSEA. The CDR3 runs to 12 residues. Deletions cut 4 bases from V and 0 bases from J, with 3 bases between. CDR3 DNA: TGCAGCGTTGGTGCGAACACCGGGGAGCTGTTTTTT. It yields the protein CSVGANTGELFF.

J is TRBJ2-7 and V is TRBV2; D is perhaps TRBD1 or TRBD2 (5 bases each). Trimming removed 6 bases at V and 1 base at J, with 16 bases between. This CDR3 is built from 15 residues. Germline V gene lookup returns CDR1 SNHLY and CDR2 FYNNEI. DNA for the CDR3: TGTGCCAGCAGGCTCCGGGACGGACCATCCTACGAGCAGTACTTC. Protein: CASRLRDGPSYEQYF.

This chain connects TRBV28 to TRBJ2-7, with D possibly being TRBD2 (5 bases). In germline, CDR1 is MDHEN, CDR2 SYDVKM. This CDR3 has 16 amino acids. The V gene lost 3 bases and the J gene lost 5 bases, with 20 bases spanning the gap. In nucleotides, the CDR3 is TGTGCCAGCAGTTTGCTCCGGTCGGGAATTTTCAACGAGCAGTACTTC. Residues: CASSLLRSGIFNEQYF. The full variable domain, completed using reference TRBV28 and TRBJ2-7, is DVKVTQSSRYLVKRTGEKVFLECVQDMDHENMFWYRQDPGLGLRLIYFSYDVKMKEKGDIPEGYSVSREKKERFSLILESASTNQTSMYLCASSLLRSGIFNEQYFGPGTRLTVT.

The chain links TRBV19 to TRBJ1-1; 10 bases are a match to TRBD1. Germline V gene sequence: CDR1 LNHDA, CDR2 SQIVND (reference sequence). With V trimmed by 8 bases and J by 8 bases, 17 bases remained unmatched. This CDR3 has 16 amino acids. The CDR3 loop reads CASFPRPGQGSLEAFF. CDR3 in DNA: TGTGCCAGTTTTCCTCGACCGGGACAGGGGTCCTTGGAAGCTTTCTTT.